The following is a T cell receptor beta chain sequence with its context. As yet, its antigen is unknown. This entry comes from a study of cytomegalovirus exposure and HLA in healthy donors. About the study: The 95 to 150 validation repertoires used a platform that matched the one used for the approximately 610 first-cohort repertoires, as a later analysis reported.

The study's findings and limits: Fewer than 200 TCR beta chains were listed as cytomegalovirus-associated. In vitro assays verified that a few CMV-associated chains recognized CMV antigens specifically.

Measured with immunoSEQ multiplex PCR; TCRdb has only the in-frame clones, and not every one. The table has about 54,000 clones, roughly nine tenths seen once. This CDR3 contains 17 residues. The germline gives CDR1 LNHDA, CDR2 SQIVND (reference sequence). Trimming took 6 bases from V and 2 from J; bases not matched to a gene: 11. The source is a woman between 18 and 29 years old in good health and CMV-seropositive. Specimen: PBMCs. V is TRBV19 and J is TRBJ2-2, with 8 bases that match TRBD2. The CDR3 coding sequence is TGTGCCAGTAGCAAGCGATCCGGGACTAGAAACACCGGGGAGCTGTTTTTT. Protein product: CASSKRSGTRNTGELFF.